These T cell receptor beta chains were read from a single sample in a study of T-cell reconstitution after alpha-beta-depleted transplantation in children. MiXCR, applied by TCRdb to the PCR reads, yields one record per CDR3 protein. Of 90,000 to 130,000 distinct CDR3 sequences listed, around a tenth are singletons. Sequenced material: PBMCs, taken before TCRalphabeta/CD19-depleted stem cell transplant. Receptor source: a boy aged 2 to 10 with acute lymphoblastic leukemia, due to receive a stem cell transplant. Each CDR3 is given with its conserved first and last residue. The order of the fields is D gene, V gene, clone size, J gene, CDR3 DNA, CDR3 protein. A D gene is named only where the DNA matches it firmly. The listing skips clone size in some rows; elsewhere it reads once, few, many or a size class.

NA	TRBV20-1	few	TRBJ2-5	TGCAGTGCTAGACGACTAGGGGTGAGGTACCAAGAGACCCAGTACTTC	CSARRLGVRYQETQYF
TRBD1	TRBV5-4	few	TRBJ1-1	TGTGCCAGCAGCTACACGACAGGGGTGAACACTGAAGCTTTCTTT	CASSYTTGVNTEAFF
NA	TRBV7-8	few	TRBJ2-3	TGTGCCAGCAGCTTAGCCGCCCCTGATACGCAGTATTTT	CASSLAAPDTQYF
NA	TRBV7-9	few	TRBJ2-5	TGTGCCAGCAGCTTAGACGTTGTGACCCAGTACTTC	CASSLDVVTQYF
NA	TRBV7-3	NA	TRBJ2-2	TGTGCCAGCAGCAATTTACCCGGCCGGGAGCTGTTTTTT	CASSNLPGRELFF
NA	TRBV28	NA	TRBJ2-1	TGTGCCAGCAGCCCAGGACTGGGGGGTACTGAGCAGTTCTTC	CASSPGLGGTEQFF
NA	TRBV5-5	many	TRBJ2-3	TGTGCCAGCAGCTTGGAGGCGCTATTCACAGATACGCAGTATTTT	CASSLEALFTDTQYF
TRBD2	TRBV9	NA	TRBJ2-5	TGTGCCAGCAGCGTAGGTCTAGCGGGTCCCCCACAAGAGACCCAGTACTTC	CASSVGLAGPPQETQYF
NA	TRBV5-1	NA	TRBJ2-5	TGCGCCAGCAGCCCCGGAGGGATGCTCGCGGAAGAGACCCAGTACTTC	CASSPGGMLAEETQYF
NA	TRBV5-1	few	TRBJ2-6	TGCGCCAGCAGCCCTTCGGTCTCTGGGGCCAACGTCCTGACTTTC	CASSPSVSGANVLTF
NA	TRBV20-1	NA	TRBJ2-5	TGCAGTGCCCCGGACGGGCAGACCCAGTACTTC	CSAPDGQTQYF
NA	TRBV20-1	NA	TRBJ1-5	TGCAGTGCTAGAGCCGGGGGGAGGAGCAATCAGCCCCAGCATTTT	CSARAGGRSNQPQHF
TRBD1	TRBV5-1	few	TRBJ1-1	TGCGCCAGCAGCTTGGCCCCGGACAGGTTGAACACTGAAGCTTTCTTT	CASSLAPDRLNTEAFF
TRBD1	TRBV6-1	NA	TRBJ2-3	TGTGCCAGCAAGGACAGGGTGGGGACAGATACGCAGTATTTT	CASKDRVGTDTQYF
TRBD2	TRBV4-2	NA	TRBJ2-5	TGTGCCAGCATCCCAGGGACTAGCGGTTTTAGGGAAGATACCCAGTACTTC	CASIPGTSGFREDTQYF
TRBD1	TRBV28	NA	TRBJ2-7	TGTGCCAGCAGTTTACCGACAGGGGGAAACTACGAGCAGTACTTC	CASSLPTGGNYEQYF
TRBD1	TRBV20-1	NA	TRBJ1-2	TGCAGTGCTAGAGATCCGGGACAGCTGTCCCTCCCGGGAGGCTACACCTTC	CSARDPGQLSLPGGYTF
NA	TRBV2	NA	TRBJ2-1	TGTGCCAGCAGTGGGGATAGCAAGCATGAGCAGTTCTTC	CASSGDSKHEQFF
NA	TRBV20-1	many	TRBJ2-4	TGCAGTGCTTACAAACAGGGAACAGCCAAAAACATTCAGTACTTC	CSAYKQGTAKNIQYF
NA	TRBV20-1	NA	TRBJ2-7	TGCAGTGCAAAGGGTCGCTTGTACGAGCAGTACTTC	CSAKGRLYEQYF
TRBD2	TRBV5-1	NA	TRBJ2-5	TGCGCCAGCAGCAGGGGACTAGCGGGAGGGGGGCAAGAGACCCAGTACTTC	CASSRGLAGGGQETQYF
NA	TRBV15	few	TRBJ2-3	TGTGCCACCAGCAGAGCGGCAGATACGCAGTATTTT	CATSRAADTQYF
TRBD1	TRBV5-1	few	TRBJ1-1	TGCGCCAGCACGGGGACAGCCGGAGCTTTCTTT	CASTGTAGAFF